The next 17 T cell receptor beta chains were all read from a single sample in a study of post-analysis software for immune sequencing data. General observations from the study: Several TRBV segments (TRBV5-6, TRBV5-1 and TRBV20-1 among them) occurred more frequently in patients than in controls.

No antigens are known for them. Prepared TCR beta cDNA libraries contained unique molecular identifiers. A single record per CDR3 protein comes from TCRdb applying MiXCR to the PCR reads. The sample includes 400,000 to 500,000 distinct CDR3 sequences, less than 40% seen only once; the top ten take less than 10%. The source material was blood. The receptor set was obtained from a girl aged 2-9 years with multiple sclerosis.

Remarks on this clonotype: A read error may be the cause here, since a much bigger clone is one base away. J is TRBJ2-3 and V is TRBV7-9; D is uncertain. CDR1 and CDR2 from the germline V gene are SEHNR and FQNEAQ (reference sequence). The CDR3 has 11 residues. The V end lost 7 bases, the J end lost 2 bases, and 4 bases lay between the germline ends. The CDR3 DNA reads TGTGCCAGCAACCACACAGATACGCAGTATTTT. It translates to CASNHTDTQYF.

The chain recombines TRBV20-1 with TRBJ1-2; 7 bases match TRBD1. After removal of 6 bases from V and 3 bases from J, the junction contained 13 bases not matched to a gene. CDR1 and CDR2 (germline): DFQATT, SNEGSKA (reference sequence). This CDR3 is built from 15 residues. CDR3 sequence (DNA): TGCAGTGCCCACAGGACAGGCCCTAGGGACTATGGCTACACCTTC. Translating gives CSAHRTGPRDYGYTF.

The chain recombines TRBV20-1 with TRBJ2-3; D is possibly TRBD1 (5 bases). Per germline, CDR1 DFQATT and CDR2 SNEGSKA (reference sequence). CDR3 length equals 15 residues. V was cut by 1 base and J by 2 bases, with 13 bases left in between. CDR3 protein: CSARGRAPYTDTQYF. DNA for the CDR3: TGCAGTGCTAGAGGCAGGGCCCCTTACACAGATACGCAGTATTTT.

The chain joins TRBV12-3 or TRBV12-4 to TRBJ2-7, with TRBD1 identical over 9 bases. The CDR3 extends over 15 amino acids. V trimming: 5 bases; J trimming: 7 bases; junction bases outside the gene matches: 12. CDR3 in amino acids: CASSRWDRVGNEQYF. CDR3 coding DNA: TGTGCCAGCAGTCGCTGGGACAGGGTTGGCAATGAGCAGTACTTC.

This clonotype was picked up a small number of times. V usage is TRBV6-6 and J usage is TRBJ2-5; D perhaps matches TRBD1 (6 bases). This CDR3 has 13 amino acids. Trimming stripped 4 bases from V and 4 bases from J, with 10 bases between. The germline gives CDR1 MNHNY, CDR2 SVGAGI (reference sequence). The CDR3 DNA sequence: TGTGCCAGCAGTTCGACAGGCGGAGAGACCCAGTACTTC. Its translation is CASSSTGGETQYF.

The chain uses TRBV9 and TRBJ2-7; TRBD1 matches 7 bases. Germline V gives CDR1 SGDLS, CDR2 YYNGEE. The CDR3 spans 15 residues. Trimming cost V 3 bases and J 4 bases; bases outside gene matches: 10. CDR3: CASSAKTGSLYEQYF. The CDR3 DNA is TGTGCCAGCAGCGCAAAGACAGGGTCTCTTTACGAGCAGTACTTC.

This clonotype showed up just a few times. The CDR3 protein is CSVVLGSGSQPQHF. In DNA, the CDR3 is TGCAGCGTTGTTCTCGGTTCAGGCAGTCAGCCCCAGCATTTT. The chain combines TRBV29-1 with TRBJ1-5, with D unclear. The CDR3 is 14 amino acids. CDR1 SQVTM and CDR2 ANQGSEA come from the germline V gene. Trimming stripped 4 bases from V and 6 bases from J, with 16 bases between.

This clonotype was observed once. V usage is TRBV5-1 and J usage is TRBJ2-7; TRBD2 might be the D (6 bases). The end of the DNA aligns better with TRBJ2-5, so the J call may be wrong. CDR1 is SGHRS, CDR2 YFSETQ, per germline. The CDR3 runs 18 residues. The CDR3 sequence is CASSSAGFGLLARETQYF. The DNA of the CDR3 is TGCGCCAGCAGCTCCGCTGGTTTTGGACTACTCGCACGAGAGACCCAGTACTTC.

This rearrangement joins TRBV5-1 to TRBJ1-1, with 8 nucleotides matching TRBD1. The CDR3 runs 13 residues. Germline V gene data show CDR1 as SGHRS and CDR2 as YFSETQ. J was trimmed by 7 bases and V by 5 bases; bases with no gene match: 7. Here the CDR3 DNA reads TGCGCCAGCAGAGAGGACAGGGCTGGTGAAGCTTTCTTT. Translation: CASREDRAGEAFF.

The chain couples TRBV3-1 to TRBJ2-7, with a tentative D call TRBD1 (6 bases). CDR1 and CDR2 (germline): LGHDT, YNNKEL (reference sequence). The CDR3 contains 15 residues. V gave up 5 bases and J gave up 2 bases, with 16 bases separating them. CDR3: CASSSTGLRPYEQYF. The CDR3 region has the DNA TGTGCCAGCAGCTCGACAGGATTACGCCCCTACGAGCAGTACTTC.

This clonotype was seen a handful of times. The rearrangement links TRBV4-2 to TRBJ2-7, with TRBD1 matching over 9 bases. Germline CDR1 is LGHNA and CDR2 is YNFKEQ. The CDR3 length is 16 residues. Trimming removed 0 bases from V and 4 bases from J; junction bases left unmatched: 7. The DNA of the CDR3 is TGTGCCAGCAGCCAAGATTTTCCGGACAGGGGTTACGAGCAGTACTTC. It encodes CASSQDFPDRGYEQYF.

This clonotype was detected a few times. The rearrangement joins TRBV5-1 to TRBJ2-6; 7 positions agree with TRBD1. The CDR3 extends over 17 amino acids. From germline, CDR1 is SGHRS and CDR2 YFSETQ. The V and J ends lost 4 bases and 1 base, in that order; junction bases with no gene match: 8. For the CDR3, the DNA is TGCGCCAGCAGCCCTAGAAAACAGGGGTCTGGGGCCAACGTCCTGACTTTC. This sequence encodes CASSPRKQGSGANVLTF. The entire variable domain, with the rest obtained from reference TRBV5-1 and TRBJ2-6, is as follows: KAGVTQTPRYLIKTRGQQVTLSCSPISGHRSVSWYQQTPGQGLQFLFEYFSETQRNKGNFPGRFSGRQFSNSRSEMNVSTLELGDSALYLCASSPRKQGSGANVLTFGAGSRLTVL.

The chain recombines TRBV28 with TRBJ2-7, with D perhaps TRBD1 or TRBD2 (5 bases each). This CDR3 has 16 amino acids. Trimming took 2 bases from V and 1 from J, leaving 15 bases between them. Germline V gene sequence: CDR1 MDHEN, CDR2 SYDVKM. The CDR3 nucleotides read TGTGCCAGCAGTTTAGTTTTGGTTGGGGGTTCCTACGAGCAGTACTTC. Its translation: CASSLVLVGGSYEQYF.

V gene TRBV7-9 combines with J gene TRBJ1-2; no definite D call. The germline CDR1 and CDR2 sequences are SEHNR and FQNEAQ (reference sequence). V lost 2 bases and J 7 bases, leaving 5 bases between the germline ends. The CDR3 runs to 11 residues. In DNA form, the CDR3 reads TGTGCCAGCAGCTTAAATCTTGGCTACACCTTC. It is translated as CASSLNLGYTF.

V is TRBV5-1 and J is TRBJ2-5; D call uncertain. Germline V gene lookup returns CDR1 SGHRS and CDR2 YFSETQ. Between the trimmed V and J ends, which lost 0 bases and 11 bases, there was a span of 23 bases. The CDR3 is 16 amino acids. CDR3 DNA sequence: TGCGCCAGCAGCTTGGGATTGAACACGGGCAGGAATGAGCAGTACTTC. As protein: CASSLGLNTGRNEQYF. Together with reference TRBV5-1 and TRBJ2-5, the CDR3 gives the full variable domain: KAGVTQTPRYLIKTRGQQVTLSCSPISGHRSVSWYQQTPGQGLQFLFEYFSETQRNKGNFPGRFSGRQFSNSRSEMNVSTLELGDSALYLCASSLGLNTGRNEQYFGPGTRLLVL.

V usage is TRBV7-3 and J usage is TRBJ2-5; D is possibly TRBD2 (6 bases). The CDR3 is 14 amino acids. Trimming pared 5 bases from V and 2 bases from J, leaving 12 bases between. The V gene's germline CDR1 is SGHTA and CDR2 FQGTGA. The DNA of the CDR3 is TGTGCCAGCAGCAAGACTAGTGATCAAGAGACCCAGTACTTC. Encoded protein: CASSKTSDQETQYF.

This sequence joins TRBV20-1 and TRBJ1-1; 9 nucleotides match TRBD1. The CDR3 is 13 amino acids. In germline, CDR1 is DFQATT, CDR2 SNEGSKA (reference sequence). Losses at the gene ends were 2 bases for V and 8 bases for J; bases not matched to a gene: 6. The CDR3 DNA is TGCAGTGCTAGATCTTACAGGGGGCTGGAAGCTTTCTTT. Translation gives CSARSYRGLEAFF.